Below are 32 T cell receptor beta chains sequenced from a single sample in a study of cytomegalovirus exposure and HLA in healthy donors. The PCR had 60 Vbeta and 13 Jbeta primers. Assay used: immunoSEQ multiplex PCR; TCRdb lists only in-frame clones, some missing. The data contain around 120,000 clones, about 83% of them singletons. The sequencing input was PBMCs. All receptors come from a girl aged 2 to 9 in good health and CMV-seronegative.

Turning to this clone: The junction differs from germline at one of its ends, possibly a read error. The chain joins TRBV7-6 to TRBJ1-1; D may be TRBD1 (5 bases). The CDR3 length is 12 residues. Germline values: CDR1 SGHVS, CDR2 FNYEAQ. The CDR3 here is CASSNTLGGVVF. The CDR3 nucleotides read TGTGCCAGCAGCAATACATTGGGGGGGGTTGTTTTT.

The V call is TRBV9, the J call TRBJ1-1; D is perhaps TRBD1 (5 bases). Between the trimmed V and J ends, which lost 4 bases and 2 bases, there was a span of 12 bases. CDR3 length: 14 residues. Per germline, CDR1 SGDLS and CDR2 YYNGEE. In DNA form, the CDR3 reads TGTGCCAGCAGCCGACGGGGGGTAAACACTGAAGCTTTCTTT. The encoded protein is CASSRRGVNTEAFF.

The gene calls are TRBV13 and TRBJ2-5; D perhaps matches TRBD1 (7 bases). Trimming removed 9 bases at V and 5 bases at J, with 19 bases between. Germline CDR1 and CDR2: PRHDT and FYEKMQ (reference sequence). This CDR3 contains 14 residues. This CDR3 reads CASGRRGQSETQYF. Here the CDR3 DNA reads TGTGCCAGTGGGAGGAGGGGGCAGTCGGAGACCCAGTACTTC.

This chain links TRBV28 with TRBJ2-1; 10 bases agree with TRBD2. Germline trimming cut 8 bases from V and 7 bases from J; bases unmatched to any gene: 14. The CDR3 extends over 16 amino acids. Germline values: CDR1 MDHEN, CDR2 SYDVKM. As DNA, the CDR3 is TGTGCCAGCTCCCCCGCGGGAAGCGGGAGGGCTAATGAGCAGTTCTTC. Translation gives CASSPAGSGRANEQFF.

V gene TRBV6-1 combines with J gene TRBJ1-3; D is ambiguous. The germline CDR1 and CDR2 sequences are MNHNS and SASEGT. The CDR3 covers 15 residues. V was pared by 0 bases and J by 3 bases, with 9 bases between. The CDR3 protein is CASSEAGGFGNTIYF. The CDR3 nucleotides read TGTGCCAGCAGTGAAGCGGGCGGGTTTGGAAACACCATATATTTT.

This clone is a singleton in its sample. The chain recombines TRBV25-1 with TRBJ2-5, with TRBD1 identical over 9 bases. The J call may be faulty, since TRBJ2-7 better matches the DNA end. The CDR3 contains 15 residues. Germline V lookup: CDR1 MGHDK, CDR2 SYGVNS. The CDR3 DNA is TGTGCCAGCAGCGAGGAGGGACAGGGTCTTTACGAGCAGTACTTC. Its translation is CASSEEGQGLYEQYF.

The J gene is TRBJ2-1, the V gene TRBV21-1; the D call in the table, TRBD2, was not verified against the DNA. TRBV21-1 is annotated as a pseudogene. This CDR3 spans 20 amino acids. The CDR3 region is CASSKAKTGTSGPSYNEQFF. For the CDR3, the DNA is TGTGCCAGCAGCAAAGCTAAGACCGGGACTAGCGGCCCCTCCTACAATGAGCAGTTCTTC.

A few counts support this clone. The chain combines TRBV27 with TRBJ2-1; 8 bases fit TRBD2. The V gene's germline CDR1 is MNHEY and CDR2 SMNVEV (reference sequence). The junction had 7 bases not matched to a gene; V was cut back by 2 bases and J by 4 bases. The CDR3 runs 16 residues. The CDR3 DNA sequence: TGTGCCAGCAGTTTAGAAGGCGGGGGGCCATACAATGAGCAGTTCTTC. As protein: CASSLEGGGPYNEQFF.

This rearrangement joins TRBV6-5 to TRBJ2-2; D is undetermined. The CDR3 is 14 residues long. Germline CDR1 and CDR2: MNHEY and SVGAGI. The V end lost 0 bases, the J end lost 5 bases, and 7 bases lay between the germline ends. The CDR3: CASSYSSVTGELFF. DNA for the CDR3: TGTGCCAGCAGTTACTCGAGCGTGACCGGGGAGCTGTTTTTT.

The chain is built from TRBV2 and TRBJ2-3, with D possibly being TRBD1 (6 bases). Deletions cut 4 bases from V and 5 bases from J, with 13 bases between. The CDR3 runs to 14 residues. The germline V gene encodes CDR1 SNHLY and CDR2 FYNNEI. DNA for the CDR3: TGTGCCAGCAGTGGGACAGCTCATTTAGATACGCAGTATTTT. Its protein is CASSGTAHLDTQYF.

V is TRBV7-2 and J is TRBJ2-5; D is uncertain. CDR1 SGHTA and CDR2 FQGNSA come from the germline V gene. This CDR3 is 13 amino acids long. Trimming stripped 0 bases from V and 5 bases from J, with 7 bases between. The CDR3 protein is CASSLARVETQYF. CDR3 nucleotides: TGTGCCAGCAGCTTAGCGCGAGTGGAGACCCAGTACTTC. Drawing the rest from reference TRBV7-2 and TRBJ2-5, the complete variable domain is GAGVSQSPSNKVTEKGKDVELRCDPISGHTALYWYRQSLGQGLEFLIYFQGNSAPDKSGLPSDRFSAERTGGSVSTLTIQRTQQEDSAVYLCASSLARVETQYFGPGTRLLVL.

The V and J genes are TRBV27 and TRBJ1-6, with 7 positions matching TRBD1. Germline V lookup: CDR1 MNHEY, CDR2 SMNVEV (reference sequence). V lost 5 bases, J lost 7 bases, and 14 bases stayed unmatched. There are 17 residues in the CDR3. The DNA for the CDR3 is TGTGCCAGCAGTCCGCGGATGACAGGGAGAGAGAATTCACCCCTCCACTTT. Translating it yields CASSPRMTGRENSPLHF.

The chain links TRBV27 to TRBJ2-5; 8 positions match TRBD1. V was pared by 9 bases and J by 5 bases, with 14 bases of the junction left unmatched. CDR3 length equals 15 residues. Germline V CDR1 and CDR2: MNHEY, SMNVEV (reference sequence). CDR3 coding DNA: TGTGCCAGTTCCGGAGCCAGGGGGCTACGGGAGACCCAGTACTTC. This translates into CASSGARGLRETQYF.

The chain carries TRBV5-1 and TRBJ2-3; D is possibly TRBD1 (6 bases). Germline loops: CDR1 SGHRS, CDR2 YFSETQ. With 3 bases removed from V and 3 bases from J, the gap between germline ends came to 14 bases. CDR3 length: 15 residues. The CDR3 region is CASSSPTGTTDTQYF. The DNA of the CDR3 is TGCGCCAGCAGCTCCCCAACAGGGACAACAGATACGCAGTATTTT.

Notes on this clone: The sample has other DNA sequences that encode this CDR3 too. The V call is TRBV29-1, the J call TRBJ1-1; D not resolved. Trimming took 0 bases from V and 3 from J, leaving 11 bases between them. Germline V lookup: CDR1 SQVTM, CDR2 ANQGSEA. The CDR3 sequence is 14 residues long. The DNA for the CDR3 is TGCAGCGTTGAAGAGGATGGCGGGGACACTGAAGCTTTCTTT. It specifies CSVEEDGGDTEAFF.

The rearrangement joins TRBV7-3 to TRBJ1-2, with a weak D call TRBD1 (6 bases). From germline, CDR1 is SGHTA and CDR2 FQGTGA. The CDR3 runs 15 residues. The germline V and J ends were trimmed by 5 bases and 0 bases, with 13 bases remaining between them. The CDR3 nucleotides are TGTGCCAGCAGCCCGCTGGACAGACCTAACTATGGCTACACCTTC. Amino acid sequence: CASSPLDRPNYGYTF. Full variable domain (missing parts from reference TRBV7-3 and TRBJ1-2): GAGVSQTPSNKVTEKGKYVELRCDPISGHTALYWYRQSLGQGPEFLIYFQGTGAADDSGLPNDRFFAVRPEGSVSTLKIQRTERGDSAVYLCASSPLDRPNYGYTFGSGTRLTVV.

About this clone itself: An end of the junction differs from the germline gene, which may be a read error. The chain has TRBV5-1 and TRBJ1-1, with unresolved D. The CDR3 is 13 amino acids. The germline V gene encodes CDR1 SGHRS and CDR2 YFSETQ. Here the CDR3 reads CASSWGENPEAFF. The CDR3 DNA reads as TGCGCCAGCAGTTGGGGAGAGAACCCTGAAGCTTTCTTT.

This clone has a handful of counts. The chain recombines TRBV5-8 with TRBJ1-1, with TRBD1 matching over 9 bases. Losses at the gene ends were 5 bases for V and 0 bases for J; bases not matched to a gene: 5. Looked up from germline, CDR1 is SGHTS and CDR2 is YDEGEE. The CDR3 consists of 15 residues. The CDR3 sequence is CASRRQGEMNTEAFF. CDR3 coding DNA: TGTGCCAGCAGACGACAGGGGGAGATGAACACTGAAGCTTTCTTT.

The chain links TRBV27 to TRBJ2-7; 8 nucleotides agree with TRBD1. Germline V lookup: CDR1 MNHEY, CDR2 SMNVEV (reference sequence). V shed 5 bases and J 3 bases; nucleotides not matched to a gene: 3. CDR3 length equals 13 residues. Here the CDR3 reads CASSDRGNYEQYF. The CDR3 region has the DNA TGTGCCAGCAGTGACAGGGGAAACTACGAGCAGTACTTC.

This chain joins TRBV7-2 and TRBJ2-1; 8 bases are shared with TRBD1. Unmatched junction bases numbered 9, after V lost 4 bases and J lost 4 bases. Looked up from germline, CDR1 is SGHTA and CDR2 is FQGNSA. The CDR3 is 16 amino acids. CDR3 sequence reads: CASSSARTGRYNEQFF. The CDR3 region has the DNA TGTGCCAGCAGCTCAGCGCGGACAGGGAGGTACAATGAGCAGTTCTTC.

The CDR3 reads CAWSGLYGSSYNEQFF. The CDR3 DNA is TGTGCCTGGAGTGGTTTGTACGGTAGCTCCTACAATGAGCAGTTCTTC. The chain recombines TRBV30 with TRBJ2-1, with D uncertain. The ends were cut back, 1 base at V and 0 bases at J, with 13 bases in the middle. The CDR3 totals 16 residues. Per germline, CDR1 GTSNPN and CDR2 SVGIG (reference sequence).

In this sample, this clone turned up once. This chain joins TRBV19 and TRBJ1-2, with 9 bases lining up with TRBD1. Germline loops: CDR1 LNHDA, CDR2 SQIVND (reference sequence). This CDR3 contains 14 residues. After removal of 5 bases from V and 5 bases from J, the junction contained 6 bases not matched to a gene. The CDR3 DNA sequence: TGTGCCAGTAGTTTCCGGGACAGGGTATATGGCTACACCTTC. Residues: CASSFRDRVYGYTF.

This clone was found a few times. This sample also contains other DNA sequences that code for the same CDR3. The chain combines TRBV5-1 with TRBJ2-1; TRBD1 agrees at 9 bases. Germline CDR1 and CDR2: SGHRS and YFSETQ. The CDR3 consists of 15 residues. Unmatched junction bases numbered 9, after V lost 4 bases and J lost 7 bases. CDR3 amino acids: CASSVGTGPYNEQFF. The CDR3, as DNA: TGCGCCAGCAGCGTCGGGACAGGGCCGTATAATGAGCAGTTCTTC.

V is TRBV28 and J is TRBJ1-2; D not resolved. V was cut by 3 bases and J by 8 bases, with 16 bases left in between. Germline lookup yields CDR1 MDHEN and CDR2 SYDVKM. CDR3 length: 14 amino acids. The CDR3 protein is CASSFPGFIRGYTF. CDR3 nucleotides: TGTGCCAGCAGTTTTCCAGGTTTTATACGGGGCTACACCTTC.

This clone was found a few times. V gene TRBV4-3 combines with J gene TRBJ1-3, with 7 bases that match TRBD1. The CDR3 extends over 14 amino acids. CDR1 LGHNA and CDR2 YSLEER come from the germline V gene. Trimming at V came to 4 bases and at J to 8 bases, leaving 8 bases not matched to a gene. The DNA of the CDR3 is TGCGCCAGCAGCCCCGACAGGGACGTGGACACCATATATTTT. Its protein is CASSPDRDVDTIYF.

This clone occurred once. J is TRBJ2-7 and V is TRBV10-1; D may be TRBD1 (6 bases). Germline CDR1 is WNHNN and CDR2 is SYGVQD (reference sequence). Trimming removed 6 bases from V and 2 bases from J, with 8 bases in between. This CDR3 comprises 12 residues. For the CDR3, the DNA is TGCGCCAGCAGCGGGACAACCTACGAGCAGTACTTC. This gives the protein CASSGTTYEQYF.

This clone was detected only once. The gene calls are TRBV19 and TRBJ2-3; maybe TRBD1 (6 bases). V was clipped by 7 bases and J by 2 bases, with 13 bases between them. In germline, CDR1 is LNHDA, CDR2 SQIVND (reference sequence). CDR3 length equals 14 residues. The CDR3 reads CASNTLGATDTQYF. The CDR3 coding sequence is TGTGCCAGTAACACCCTGGGGGCCACAGATACGCAGTATTTT. The full variable domain, in which reference TRBV19 and TRBJ2-3 provide the parts outside the CDR3, is DGGITQSPKYLFRKEGQNVTLSCEQNLNHDAMYWYRQDPGQGLRLIYYSQIVNDFQKGDIAEGYSVSREKKESFPLTVTSAQKNPTAFYLCASNTLGATDTQYFGPGTRLTVL.

The V gene is TRBV6-5, the J gene TRBJ2-5, with D possibly being TRBD2 (6 bases). This CDR3 has 16 amino acids. Germline-derived CDR1 and CDR2 are MNHEY and SVGAGI. Trimming removed 0 bases at V and 4 bases at J, with 15 bases between. In DNA form, the CDR3 reads TGTGCCAGCAGTTACTCTAGATACGGGGGAGTAGAGACCCAGTACTTC. Translating gives CASSYSRYGGVETQYF.

The J gene is TRBJ1-2, the V gene TRBV25-1, with a possible D match to TRBD1 (5 bases). Germline loops: CDR1 MGHDK, CDR2 SYGVNS. Trimming took off 6 bases at V and 7 bases at J, with 18 bases between the two ends. The CDR3 loop spans 14 amino acids. CDR3 nucleotides: TGTGCCAGCAGGATGAATATAGACCAGGGTGGCTACACCTTC. Translated: CASRMNIDQGGYTF.

The rearrangement uses TRBV27 and TRBJ2-1; no firm D call. Trimming removed 5 bases from V and 5 bases from J, with 10 bases in between. CDR3 length equals 13 residues. Per the germline V gene, CDR1 is MNHEY and CDR2 is SMNVEV (reference sequence). CDR3 DNA: TGTGCCAGCAGTCCTCTAGGTCACAATGAGCAGTTCTTC. It yields the protein CASSPLGHNEQFF.

J is TRBJ2-7 and V is TRBV5-1; D gene unclear. Germline V gene lookup returns CDR1 SGHRS and CDR2 YFSETQ. V was cut by 3 bases and J by 2 bases, with 6 bases left in between. This CDR3 region has 12 residues. The CDR3 bases are TGCGCCAGCAGCTCCTCCCCCTACGAGCAGTACTTC. This codes for CASSSSPYEQYF.

Comment on this clone: The sample has other DNA sequences that encode this CDR3 too. The V and J genes are TRBV5-1 and TRBJ1-1; no clear D. Deletions cut 0 bases from V and 5 bases from J, with 11 bases between. Germline V lookup: CDR1 SGHRS, CDR2 YFSETQ. CDR3 length equals 14 residues. CDR3 DNA sequence: TGCGCCAGCAGCTTGGTTGGAGGTGAGACTGAAGCTTTCTTT. It yields the protein CASSLVGGETEAFF.